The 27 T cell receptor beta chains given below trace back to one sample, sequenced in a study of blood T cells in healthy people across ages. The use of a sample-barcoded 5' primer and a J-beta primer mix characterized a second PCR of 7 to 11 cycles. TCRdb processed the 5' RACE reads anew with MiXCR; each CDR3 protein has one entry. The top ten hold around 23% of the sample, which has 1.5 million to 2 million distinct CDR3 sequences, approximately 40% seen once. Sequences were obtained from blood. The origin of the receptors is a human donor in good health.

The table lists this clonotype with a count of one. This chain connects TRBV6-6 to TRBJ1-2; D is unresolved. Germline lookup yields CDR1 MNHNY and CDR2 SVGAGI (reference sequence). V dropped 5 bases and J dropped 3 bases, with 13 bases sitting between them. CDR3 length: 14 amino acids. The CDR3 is CASSGKAGDYGYTF. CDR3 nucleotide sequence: TGTGCCAGCAGTGGGAAGGCAGGCGACTATGGCTACACCTTC.

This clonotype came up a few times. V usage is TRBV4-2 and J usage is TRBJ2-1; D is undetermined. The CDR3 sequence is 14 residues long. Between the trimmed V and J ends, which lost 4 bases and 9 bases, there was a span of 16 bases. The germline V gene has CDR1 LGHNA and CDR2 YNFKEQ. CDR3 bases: TGTGCCAGCAGCCCCGGGCTGAAGTCGGGTGAGCAGTTCTTC. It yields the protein CASSPGLKSGEQFF.

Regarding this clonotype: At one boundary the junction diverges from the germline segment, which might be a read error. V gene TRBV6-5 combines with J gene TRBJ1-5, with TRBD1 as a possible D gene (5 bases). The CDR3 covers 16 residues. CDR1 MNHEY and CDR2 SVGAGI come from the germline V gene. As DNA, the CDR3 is TGTGCCAGCAGTTTTCTCGGCAGGGTTACCAATCAGCCCCGGCATTTT. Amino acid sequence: CASSFLGRVTNQPRHF.

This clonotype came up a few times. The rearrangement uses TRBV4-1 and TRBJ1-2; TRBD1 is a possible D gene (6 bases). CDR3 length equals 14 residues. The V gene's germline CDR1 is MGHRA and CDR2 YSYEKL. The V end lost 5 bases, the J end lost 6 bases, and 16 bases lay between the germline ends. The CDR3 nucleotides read TGCGCCAGCAGCTCCACCGGGACAACGGATGGCTACACCTTC. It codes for CASSSTGTTDGYTF.

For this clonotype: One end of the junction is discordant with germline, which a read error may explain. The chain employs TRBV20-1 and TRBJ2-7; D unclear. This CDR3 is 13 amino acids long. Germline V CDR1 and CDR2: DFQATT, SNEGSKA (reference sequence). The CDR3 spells CSARLDPYNEQYF. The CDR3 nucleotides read TGCAGCGCTAGATTAGATCCCTACAATGAGCAGTACTTC.

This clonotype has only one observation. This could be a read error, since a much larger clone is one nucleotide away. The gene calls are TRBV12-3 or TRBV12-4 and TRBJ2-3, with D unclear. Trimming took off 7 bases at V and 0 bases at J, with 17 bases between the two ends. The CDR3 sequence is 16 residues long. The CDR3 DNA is TGTGCCAGCACCCTTGTATGGGCTTTGAGCACAGATACGCAGTATTTT. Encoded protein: CASTLVWALSTDTQYF.

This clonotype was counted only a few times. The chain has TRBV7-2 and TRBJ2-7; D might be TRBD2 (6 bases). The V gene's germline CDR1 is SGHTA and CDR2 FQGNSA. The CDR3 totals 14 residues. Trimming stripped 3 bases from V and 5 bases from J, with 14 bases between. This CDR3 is CASSFVGGANEQYF. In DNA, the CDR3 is TGTGCCAGCAGCTTTGTCGGGGGAGCCAACGAGCAGTACTTC.

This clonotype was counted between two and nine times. Here the CDR3 reads CASSYSSRRERGNQPQHF. The CDR3 DNA reads as TGTGCCAGCAGTTACTCGAGTCGCAGGGAGCGGGGCAATCAGCCCCAGCATTTT. V is TRBV6-2 or TRBV6-3 and J is TRBJ1-5, with a weak D call TRBD1 (5 bases). Germline V gene sequence: CDR1 MNHEY, CDR2 SVGEGT. This CDR3 region has 18 residues. The V gene lost 0 bases and the J gene lost 2 bases, with 17 bases spanning the gap.

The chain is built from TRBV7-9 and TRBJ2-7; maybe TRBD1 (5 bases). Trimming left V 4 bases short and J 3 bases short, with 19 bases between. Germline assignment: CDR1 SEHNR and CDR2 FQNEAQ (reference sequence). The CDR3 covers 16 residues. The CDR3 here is CASSSIPGFPSYEQYF. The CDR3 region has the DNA TGTGCCAGCAGCTCCATTCCAGGGTTTCCGAGCTACGAGCAGTACTTC.

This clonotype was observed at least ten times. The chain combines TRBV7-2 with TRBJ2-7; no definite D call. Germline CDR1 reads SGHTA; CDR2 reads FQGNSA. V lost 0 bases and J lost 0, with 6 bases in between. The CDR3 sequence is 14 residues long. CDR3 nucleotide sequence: TGTGCCAGCAGCTTAGCGGCCTTCTCCTACGAGCAGTACTTC. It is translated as CASSLAAFSYEQYF.

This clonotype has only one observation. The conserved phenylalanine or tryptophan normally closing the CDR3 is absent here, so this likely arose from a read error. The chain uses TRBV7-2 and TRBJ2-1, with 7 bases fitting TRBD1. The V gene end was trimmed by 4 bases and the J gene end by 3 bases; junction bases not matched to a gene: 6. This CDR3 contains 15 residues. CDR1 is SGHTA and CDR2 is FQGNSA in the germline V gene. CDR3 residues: CASSYDRANYNEQFV. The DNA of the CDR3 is TGTGCCAGCAGCTATGACAGGGCCAACTACAATGAGCAGTTCGTC.

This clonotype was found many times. The CDR3 here is CASSQDAGNYGYTF. Here the CDR3 DNA reads TGCGCCAGCAGCCAAGATGCAGGGAACTATGGCTACACCTTC. The J gene is TRBJ1-2, the V gene TRBV4-1, with D maybe TRBD1 (5 bases). V dropped 0 bases and J dropped 2 bases, with 7 bases sitting between them. Germline V gives CDR1 MGHRA, CDR2 YSYEKL. This CDR3 contains 14 residues.

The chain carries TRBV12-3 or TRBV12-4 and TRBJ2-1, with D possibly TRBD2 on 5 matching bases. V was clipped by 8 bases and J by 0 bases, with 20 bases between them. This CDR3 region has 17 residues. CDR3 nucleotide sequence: TGTGCCAGCGGAGACCCGGGAAGCACCAGCTCCTACAATGAGCAGTTCTTC. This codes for CASGDPGSTSSYNEQFF.

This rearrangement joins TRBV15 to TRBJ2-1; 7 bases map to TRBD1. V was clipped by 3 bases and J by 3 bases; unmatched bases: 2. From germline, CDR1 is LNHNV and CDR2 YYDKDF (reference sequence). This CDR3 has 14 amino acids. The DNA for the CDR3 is TGTGCCACCAGCAGGACAGGGAACTACAATGAGCAGTTCTTC. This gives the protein CATSRTGNYNEQFF.

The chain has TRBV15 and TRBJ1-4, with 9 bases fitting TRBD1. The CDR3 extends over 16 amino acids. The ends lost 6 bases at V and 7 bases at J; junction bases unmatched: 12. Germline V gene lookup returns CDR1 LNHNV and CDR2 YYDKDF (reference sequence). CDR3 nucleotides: TGTGCCACCAGAGGGGGACCTGGGACAGGGCGTGAAAAACTGTTTTTT. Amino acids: CATRGGPGTGREKLFF.

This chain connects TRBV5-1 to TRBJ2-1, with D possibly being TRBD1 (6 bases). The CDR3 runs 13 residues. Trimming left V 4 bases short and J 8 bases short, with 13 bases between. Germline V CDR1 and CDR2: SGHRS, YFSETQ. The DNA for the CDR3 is TGCGCCAGCAGCGGACAGTTATCAGATGAGCAGTTCTTC. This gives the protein CASSGQLSDEQFF.

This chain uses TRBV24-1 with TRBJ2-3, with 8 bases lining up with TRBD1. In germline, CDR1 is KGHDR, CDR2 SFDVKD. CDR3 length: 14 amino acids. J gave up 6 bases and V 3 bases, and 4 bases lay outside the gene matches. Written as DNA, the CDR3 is TGTGCCACCAGTGATCCCAGGGGGCTGGATACGCAGTATTTT. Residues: CATSDPRGLDTQYF.

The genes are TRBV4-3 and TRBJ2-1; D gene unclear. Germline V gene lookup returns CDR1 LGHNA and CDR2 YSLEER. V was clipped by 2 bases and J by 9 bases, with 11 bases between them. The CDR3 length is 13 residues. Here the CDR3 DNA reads TGCGCCAGCAGCCAATATGAGAGGACTGAGCAGTTCTTC. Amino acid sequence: CASSQYERTEQFF.

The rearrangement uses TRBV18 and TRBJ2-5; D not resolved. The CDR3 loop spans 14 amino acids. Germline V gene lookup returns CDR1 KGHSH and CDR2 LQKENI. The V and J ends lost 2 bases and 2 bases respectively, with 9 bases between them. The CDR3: CASSPMAQQETQYF. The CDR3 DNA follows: TGTGCCAGCTCACCAATGGCACAGCAAGAGACCCAGTACTTC. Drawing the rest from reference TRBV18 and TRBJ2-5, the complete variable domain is NAGVMQNPRHLVRRRGQEARLRCSPMKGHSHVYWYRQLPEEGLKFMVYLQKENIIDESGMPKERFSAEFPKEGPSILRIQQVVRGDSAAYFCASSPMAQQETQYFGPGTRLLVL.

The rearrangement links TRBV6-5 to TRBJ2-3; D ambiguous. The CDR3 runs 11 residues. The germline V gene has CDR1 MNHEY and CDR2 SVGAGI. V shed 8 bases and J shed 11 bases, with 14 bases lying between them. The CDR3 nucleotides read TGTGCCAGCGGCTCCACCATCGGGCAGTATTTT. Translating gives CASGSTIGQYF.

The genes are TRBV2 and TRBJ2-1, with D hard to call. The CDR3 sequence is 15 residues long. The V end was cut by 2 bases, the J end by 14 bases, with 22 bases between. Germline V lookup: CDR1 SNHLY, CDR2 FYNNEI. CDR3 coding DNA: TGTGCCAGCAGTGAATTGCCCCCTGAGGTCGGGTCAAAGTTCTTC. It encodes CASSELPPEVGSKFF.

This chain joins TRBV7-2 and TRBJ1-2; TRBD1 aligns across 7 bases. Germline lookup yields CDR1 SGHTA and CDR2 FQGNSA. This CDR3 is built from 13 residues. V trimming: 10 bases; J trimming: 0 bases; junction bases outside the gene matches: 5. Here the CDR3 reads CAIPTGSNYGYTF. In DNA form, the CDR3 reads TGTGCCATCCCGACAGGGTCTAACTATGGCTACACCTTC.

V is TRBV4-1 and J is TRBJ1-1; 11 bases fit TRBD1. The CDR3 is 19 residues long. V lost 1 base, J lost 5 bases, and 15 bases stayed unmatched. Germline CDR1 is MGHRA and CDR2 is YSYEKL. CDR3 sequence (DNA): TGCGCCAGCAGCCAAGCCCCGGGGACAGGGGGTGAATGGAGGACTGAAGCTTTCTTT. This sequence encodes CASSQAPGTGGEWRTEAFF.

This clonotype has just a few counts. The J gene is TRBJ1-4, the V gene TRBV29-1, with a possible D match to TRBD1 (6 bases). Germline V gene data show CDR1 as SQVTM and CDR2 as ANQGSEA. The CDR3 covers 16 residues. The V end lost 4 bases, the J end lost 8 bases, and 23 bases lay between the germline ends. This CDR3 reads CSVVGETGTSPEKLFF. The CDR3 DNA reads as TGCAGCGTTGTTGGTGAGACCGGGACATCTCCCGAAAAACTGTTTTTT.

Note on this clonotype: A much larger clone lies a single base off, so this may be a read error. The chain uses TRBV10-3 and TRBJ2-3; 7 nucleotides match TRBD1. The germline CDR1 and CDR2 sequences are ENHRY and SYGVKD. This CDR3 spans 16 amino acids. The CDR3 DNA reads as TGTGCCATCAGTCCACAGGGGAATGTAGGCACAGATACGCGGTATTTT. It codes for CAISPQGNVGTDTRYF.

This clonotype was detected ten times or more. The CDR3 DNA reads TGTGCCAGCAGCTCAACGCGAGAGACCCAGTACTTC. Translation: CASSSTRETQYF. The chain recombines TRBV6-2 or TRBV6-3 with TRBJ2-5; D remains ambiguous. CDR3 length: 12 residues. Trimming shortened V by 6 bases and J by 4 bases, and 9 bases separated the two germline ends. Germline-derived CDR1 and CDR2 are MNHEY and SVGEGT.

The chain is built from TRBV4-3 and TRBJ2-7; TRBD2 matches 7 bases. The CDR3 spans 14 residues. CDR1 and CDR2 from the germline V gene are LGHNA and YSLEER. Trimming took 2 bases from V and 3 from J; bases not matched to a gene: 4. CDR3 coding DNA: TGCGCCAGCAGCCAATTCGCGGGGGTCTACGAGCAGTACTTC. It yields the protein CASSQFAGVYEQYF.